Listed here are 12 T cell receptor beta chains from one sample, sequenced in a study of OX40 agonist ivuxolimab in advanced cancers. TCRdb's table, derived via immunoSEQ multiplex PCR, lists solely in-frame clones and lacks some. The sample carries 70,000 to 75,000 clones, about 85% recorded once. Source: CD4+ or CD8+ T cells sorted from blood, taken in a trial of the OX40 agonist ivuxolimab. The receptors stem from an adult with an advanced solid tumor such as melanoma, head and neck, liver or kidney cancer.

J is TRBJ2-4 and V is TRBV28; D ambiguous. Trimming shortened V by 6 bases and J by 3 bases, and 18 bases separated the two germline ends. Looked up from germline, CDR1 is MDHEN and CDR2 is SYDVKM. The CDR3 consists of 16 residues. The CDR3 DNA reads as TGTGCCAGCAGCAAACCCGGGCAACGGGTCAAAAACATTCAGTACTTC. Its protein is CASSKPGQRVKNIQYF.

V and J are TRBV27 and TRBJ1-2, with 10 bases fitting TRBD1. Trimming removed 3 bases from V and 0 bases from J; junction bases left unmatched: 13. The CDR3 totals 19 residues. Germline V gene data show CDR1 as MNHEY and CDR2 as SMNVEV (reference sequence). CDR3 coding DNA: TGTGCCAGCAGTTTTCTGGTTGTACGGACAGGGGGATCTAACTATGGCTACACCTTC. Protein: CASSFLVVRTGGSNYGYTF.

This clone was detected once. The chain employs TRBV7-9 and TRBJ2-5, with D possibly TRBD2 on 6 matching bases. The CDR3 consists of 13 residues. Trimming cost V 5 bases and J 5 bases, with 12 bases left between them. Germline V lookup: CDR1 SEHNR, CDR2 FQNEAQ (reference sequence). The CDR3 DNA follows: TGTGCCAGCAGCCATGGGACTCTGGAGACCCAGTACTTC. Protein product: CASSHGTLETQYF. Full variable domain (outside the CDR3, taken from reference TRBV7-9 and TRBJ2-5): DTGVSQNPRHKITKRGQNVTFRCDPISEHNRLYWYRQTLGQGPEFLTYFQNEAQLEKSRLLSDRFSAERPKGSFSTLEIQRTEQGDSAMYLCASSHGTLETQYFGPGTRLLVL.

This clone was detected a few times. The J gene is TRBJ1-1, the V gene TRBV7-2; tentative D call: TRBD1 (6 bases). The CDR3 is made up of 15 amino acids. CDR1 SGHTA and CDR2 FQGNSA come from the germline V gene. Between the trimmed V and J ends, which lost 2 bases and 3 bases, there was a span of 13 bases. The CDR3 DNA sequence: TGTGCCAGCAGCTTAACGGCACAGGGAGACACTGAAGCTTTCTTT. Translation: CASSLTAQGDTEAFF.

The chain carries TRBV7-7 and TRBJ2-2; D remains ambiguous. The V end lost 0 bases, the J end lost 4 bases, and 9 bases lay between the germline ends. The CDR3 is made up of 15 amino acids. Germline V gene sequence: CDR1 SSHAT, CDR2 FNYEAQ (reference sequence). The CDR3 loop reads CASSLAGFTTGELFF. The CDR3 DNA reads TGTGCCAGCAGCTTAGCCGGGTTCACCACCGGGGAGCTGTTTTTT.

This clone was counted once. The gene calls are TRBV10-1 and TRBJ2-5; 8 bases line up with TRBD2. J gave up 7 bases and V 0 bases, and 1 base lay outside the gene matches. Per the germline V gene, CDR1 is WNHNN and CDR2 is SYGVQD (reference sequence). The CDR3 length is 13 residues. The CDR3 DNA reads as TGCGCCAGCAGTGAGTCCCGGGAGGGGACCCAGTACTTC. It translates to CASSESREGTQYF.

This clone was seen only once. At one boundary the junction diverges from the germline segment, which might be a read error. The chain joins TRBV19 to TRBJ1-4; the D is unclear. Germline assignment: CDR1 LNHDA and CDR2 SQIVND (reference sequence). The CDR3 consists of 13 residues. The CDR3 coding sequence is TGTGCCAGTACCCCCGGGTATAATGAAGAACTGTTTTTT. This gives the protein CASTPGYNEELFF.

The chain combines TRBV19 with TRBJ2-1; TRBD2 agrees at 9 bases. This CDR3 spans 16 amino acids. V lost 5 bases to trimming and J lost 6 bases; unmatched junction nucleotides: 11. The germline CDR1 and CDR2 sequences are LNHDA and SQIVND (reference sequence). In nucleotides, the CDR3 is TGTGCCAGTAGTCCGGCGCCGGGACTAGCCTCCAATGAGCAGTTCTTC. Protein sequence: CASSPAPGLASNEQFF. The whole variable domain, remainder taken from reference TRBV19 and TRBJ2-1, is DGGITQSPKYLFRKEGQNVTLSCEQNLNHDAMYWYRQDPGQGLRLIYYSQIVNDFQKGDIAEGYSVSREKKESFPLTVTSAQKNPTAFYLCASSPAPGLASNEQFFGPGTRLTVL.

This chain joins TRBV5-1 and TRBJ2-5; no reliable D call. Looked up from germline, CDR1 is SGHRS and CDR2 is YFSETQ. Trimming stripped 4 bases from V and 2 bases from J, with 12 bases between. This CDR3 comprises 14 residues. CDR3 sequence reads: CASSDRQIQETQYF. CDR3 DNA: TGCGCCAGCAGCGACCGACAAATTCAAGAGACCCAGTACTTC. Together with reference TRBV5-1 and TRBJ2-5, the CDR3 gives the full variable domain: KAGVTQTPRYLIKTRGQQVTLSCSPISGHRSVSWYQQTPGQGLQFLFEYFSETQRNKGNFPGRFSGRQFSNSRSEMNVSTLELGDSALYLCASSDRQIQETQYFGPGTRLLVL.

The chain combines TRBV6-5 with TRBJ2-7; weak D call: TRBD2 (5 bases). CDR3 size: 15 residues. The germline V and J ends were trimmed by 2 bases and 2 bases, with 13 bases remaining between them. CDR1 and CDR2 (germline): MNHEY, SVGAGI. CDR3 nucleotides: TGTGCCAGCAGTTACCAGAGGGAACCTACCTACGAGCAGTACTTC. Its protein product is CASSYQREPTYEQYF.

The chain recombines TRBV19 with TRBJ2-7; 8 bases fit TRBD1. There are 18 residues in the CDR3. CDR1 LNHDA and CDR2 SQIVND come from the germline V gene (reference sequence). The V gene end was trimmed by 3 bases and the J gene end by 0 bases; junction bases not matched to a gene: 13. CDR3 nucleotides: TGTGCCAGTAGTATGTACCACAGGGGGTCAGCGGACTCCTACGAGCAGTACTTC. Protein: CASSMYHRGSADSYEQYF.

The gene calls are TRBV5-1 and TRBJ2-2; no reliable D call. The CDR3 is made up of 15 amino acids. Trimming stripped 0 bases from V and 2 bases from J, with 8 bases between. Germline V CDR1 and CDR2: SGHRS, YFSETQ. CDR3 residues: CASSLVAGNTGELFF. Written as DNA, the CDR3 is TGCGCCAGCAGCTTGGTCGCAGGAAACACCGGGGAGCTGTTTTTT.